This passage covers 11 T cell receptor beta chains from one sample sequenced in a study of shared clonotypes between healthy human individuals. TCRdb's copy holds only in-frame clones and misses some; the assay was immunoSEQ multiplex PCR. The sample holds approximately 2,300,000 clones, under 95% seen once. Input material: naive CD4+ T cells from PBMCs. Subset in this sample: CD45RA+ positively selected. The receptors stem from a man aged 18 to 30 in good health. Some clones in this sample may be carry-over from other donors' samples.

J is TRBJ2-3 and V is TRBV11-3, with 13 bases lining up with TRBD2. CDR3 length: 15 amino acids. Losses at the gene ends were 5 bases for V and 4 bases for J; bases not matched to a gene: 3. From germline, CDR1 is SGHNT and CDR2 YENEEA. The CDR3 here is CASSIGLAGADTQYF. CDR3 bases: TGTGCCAGCAGCATCGGACTAGCGGGAGCAGATACGCAGTATTTT.

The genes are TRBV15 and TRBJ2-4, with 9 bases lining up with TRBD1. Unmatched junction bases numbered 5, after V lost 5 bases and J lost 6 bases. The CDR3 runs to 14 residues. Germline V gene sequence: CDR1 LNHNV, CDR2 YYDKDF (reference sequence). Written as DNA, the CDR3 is TGTGCCACCAGCTCACGGACAGGGGCAAACATTCAGTACTTC. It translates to CATSSRTGANIQYF.

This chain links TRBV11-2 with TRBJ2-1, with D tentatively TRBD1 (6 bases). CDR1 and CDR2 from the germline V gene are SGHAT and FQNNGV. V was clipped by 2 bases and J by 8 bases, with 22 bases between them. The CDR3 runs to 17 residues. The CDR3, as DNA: TGTGCCAGCAGCTTAACCACCGACAGGCTATCGGGACATGAGCAGTTCTTC. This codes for CASSLTTDRLSGHEQFF.

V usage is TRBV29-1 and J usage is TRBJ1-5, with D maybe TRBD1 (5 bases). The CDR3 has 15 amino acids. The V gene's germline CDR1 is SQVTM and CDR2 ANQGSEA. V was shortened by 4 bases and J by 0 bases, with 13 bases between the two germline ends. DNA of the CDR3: TGCAGCGTTGGATTAACAGGTGCTAGCAATCAGCCCCAGCATTTT. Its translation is CSVGLTGASNQPQHF.

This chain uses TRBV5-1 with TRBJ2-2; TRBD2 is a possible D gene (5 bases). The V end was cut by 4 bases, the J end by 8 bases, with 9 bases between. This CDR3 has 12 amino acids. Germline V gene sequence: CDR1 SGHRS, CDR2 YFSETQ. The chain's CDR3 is CASSPEAGELFF. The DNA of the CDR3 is TGCGCCAGCAGCCCGGAGGCGGGGGAGCTGTTTTTT. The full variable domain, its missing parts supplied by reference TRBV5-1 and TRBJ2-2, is KAGVTQTPRYLIKTRGQQVTLSCSPISGHRSVSWYQQTPGQGLQFLFEYFSETQRNKGNFPGRFSGRQFSNSRSEMNVSTLELGDSALYLCASSPEAGELFFGEGSRLTVL.

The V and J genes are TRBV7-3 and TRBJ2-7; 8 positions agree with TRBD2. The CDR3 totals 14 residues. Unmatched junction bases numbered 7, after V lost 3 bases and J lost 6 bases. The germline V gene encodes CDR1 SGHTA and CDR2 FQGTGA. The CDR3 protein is CASSLSGGTGEQYF. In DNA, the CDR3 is TGTGCCAGCAGCTTGTCGGGAGGGACTGGCGAGCAGTACTTC.

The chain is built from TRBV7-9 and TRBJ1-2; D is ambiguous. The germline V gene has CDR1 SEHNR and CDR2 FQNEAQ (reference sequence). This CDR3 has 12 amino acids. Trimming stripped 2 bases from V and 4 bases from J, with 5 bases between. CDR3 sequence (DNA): TGTGCCAGCAGCTTATTAAGCTATGGCTACACCTTC. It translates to CASSLLSYGYTF. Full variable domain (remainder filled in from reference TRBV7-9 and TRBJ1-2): DTGVSQNPRHKITKRGQNVTFRCDPISEHNRLYWYRQTLGQGPEFLTYFQNEAQLEKSRLLSDRFSAERPKGSFSTLEIQRTEQGDSAMYLCASSLLSYGYTFGSGTRLTVV.

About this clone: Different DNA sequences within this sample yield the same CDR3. The CDR3 nucleotides are TGTGCCAGCAGCCTGGGACGAGGCACAGATACGCAGTATTTT. It codes for CASSLGRGTDTQYF. The V call is TRBV11-3, the J call TRBJ2-3; D is possibly TRBD1 or TRBD2 (5 bases each). The CDR3 runs to 14 residues. In germline, CDR1 is SGHNT, CDR2 YENEEA. V lost 5 bases to trimming and J lost 1 base, with 10 bases between them. Supplemented by reference TRBV11-3 and TRBJ2-3, the full variable domain reads EAGVVQSPRYKIIEKKQPVAFWCNPISGHNTLYWYLQNLGQGPELLIRYENEEAVDDSQLPKDRFSAERLKGVDSTLKIQPAELGDSAVYLCASSLGRGTDTQYFGPGTRLTVL.

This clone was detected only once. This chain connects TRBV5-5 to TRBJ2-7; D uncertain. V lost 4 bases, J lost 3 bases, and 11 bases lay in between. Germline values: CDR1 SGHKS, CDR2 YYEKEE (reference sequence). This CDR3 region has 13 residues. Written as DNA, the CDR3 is TGTGCCAGCAGCGTCGAGAAAATCTACGAGCAGTACTTC. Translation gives CASSVEKIYEQYF. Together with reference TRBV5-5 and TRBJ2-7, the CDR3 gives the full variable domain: DAGVTQSPTHLIKTRGQQVTLRCSPISGHKSVSWYQQVLGQGPQFIFQYYEKEERGRGNFPDRFSARQFPNYSSELNVNALLLGDSALYLCASSVEKIYEQYFGPGTRLTVT.

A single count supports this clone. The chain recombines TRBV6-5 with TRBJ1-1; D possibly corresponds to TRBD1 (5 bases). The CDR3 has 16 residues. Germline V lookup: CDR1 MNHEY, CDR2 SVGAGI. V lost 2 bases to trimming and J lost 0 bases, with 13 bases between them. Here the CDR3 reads CASSYREQGMNTEAFF. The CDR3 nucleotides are TGTGCCAGCAGTTACAGGGAGCAGGGTATGAACACTGAAGCTTTCTTT.

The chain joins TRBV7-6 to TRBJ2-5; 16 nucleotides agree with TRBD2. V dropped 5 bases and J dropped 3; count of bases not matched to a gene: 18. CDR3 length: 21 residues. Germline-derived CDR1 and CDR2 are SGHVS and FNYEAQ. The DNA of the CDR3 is TGTGCCAGCAGCCTACCTGGGGACAGCCCGGGACTAGCGGGAGGGGAAGAGACCCAGTACTTC. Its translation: CASSLPGDSPGLAGGEETQYF. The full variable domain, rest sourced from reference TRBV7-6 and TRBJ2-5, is GAGVSQSPRYKVTKRGQDVALRCDPISGHVSLYWYRQALGQGPEFLTYFNYEAQQDKSGLPNDRFSAERPEGSISTLTIQRTEQRDSAMYRCASSLPGDSPGLAGGEETQYFGPGTRLLVL.